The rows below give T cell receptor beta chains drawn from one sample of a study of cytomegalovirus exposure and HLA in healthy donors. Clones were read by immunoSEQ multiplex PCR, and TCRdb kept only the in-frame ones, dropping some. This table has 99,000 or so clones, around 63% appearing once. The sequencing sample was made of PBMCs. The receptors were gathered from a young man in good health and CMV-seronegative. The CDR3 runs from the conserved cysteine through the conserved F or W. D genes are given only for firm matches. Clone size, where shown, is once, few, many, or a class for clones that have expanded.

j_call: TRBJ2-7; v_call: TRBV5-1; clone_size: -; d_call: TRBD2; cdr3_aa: CASSLDSTQTSGRRPYEQYF; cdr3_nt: TGCGCCAGCAGCTTGGATTCTACCCAAACTAGCGGGAGACGCCCTTACGAGCAGTACTTC
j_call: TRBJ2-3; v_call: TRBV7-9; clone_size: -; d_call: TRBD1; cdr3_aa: CASSRGQGTDTQYF; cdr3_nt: TGTGCCAGCAGCAGGGGGCAGGGCACAGATACGCAGTATTTT
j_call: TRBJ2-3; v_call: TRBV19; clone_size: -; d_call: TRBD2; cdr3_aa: CASRSSGITSTDTQYF; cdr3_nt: TGTGCCAGTAGGAGTAGCGGGATTACTAGCACAGATACGCAGTATTTT
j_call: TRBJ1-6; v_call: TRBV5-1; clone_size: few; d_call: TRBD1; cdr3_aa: CASSLSRGGGSPLHF; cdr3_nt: TGCGCCAGCAGCTTGTCGAGAGGGGGCGGGTCACCCCTCCACTTT
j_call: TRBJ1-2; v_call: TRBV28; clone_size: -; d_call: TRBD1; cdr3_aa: CASRGTGQGYTF; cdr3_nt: TGTGCCAGCAGGGGGACAGGGCAAGGCTACACCTTC
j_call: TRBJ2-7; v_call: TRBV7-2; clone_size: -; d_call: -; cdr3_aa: CASSPGLYQQYF; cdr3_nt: TGTGCCAGCAGCCCAGGCCTCTACCAGCAGTACTTC
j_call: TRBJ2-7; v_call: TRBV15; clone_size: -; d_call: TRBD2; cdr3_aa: CATSRSAGGSYEQYF; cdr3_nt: TGTGCCACCAGCAGATCAGCGGGAGGATCCTACGAGCAGTACTTC
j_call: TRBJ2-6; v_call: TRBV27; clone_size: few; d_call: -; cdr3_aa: CASSPRGASSGANVLTF; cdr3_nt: TGTGCCAGCAGCCCCAGGGGCGCAAGCTCTGGGGCCAACGTCCTGACTTTC
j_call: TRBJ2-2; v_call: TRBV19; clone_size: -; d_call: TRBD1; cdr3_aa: CASNRTGANTGELFF; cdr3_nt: TGTGCCAGTAATCGGACAGGGGCGAACACCGGGGAGCTGTTTTTT
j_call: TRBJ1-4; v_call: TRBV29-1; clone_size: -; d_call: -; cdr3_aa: CSVGHPEEKLFF; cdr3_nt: TGCAGCGTTGGACACCCCGAGGAAAAACTGTTTTTT
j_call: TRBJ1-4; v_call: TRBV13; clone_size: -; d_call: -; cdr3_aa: CASSSHVGQRATSTNEKLFF; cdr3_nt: TGTGCCAGCAGCTCCCACGTGGGGCAAAGGGCGACCTCAACTAATGAAAAACTGTTTTTT
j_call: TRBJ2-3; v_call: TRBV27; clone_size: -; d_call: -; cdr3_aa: CASSTHPSAKADTQYF; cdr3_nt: TGTGCCAGCAGTACCCACCCTAGCGCGAAGGCAGATACGCAGTATTTT
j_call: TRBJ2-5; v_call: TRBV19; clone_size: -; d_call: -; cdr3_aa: CASKKNMYQETQYF; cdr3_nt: TGTGCCAGTAAAAAAAATATGTACCAAGAGACCCAGTACTTC
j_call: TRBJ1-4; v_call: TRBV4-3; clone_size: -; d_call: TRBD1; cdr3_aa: CASSQVGRAGGEKLFF; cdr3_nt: TGCGCCAGCAGCCAAGTAGGTCGGGCAGGGGGCGAAAAACTGTTTTTT
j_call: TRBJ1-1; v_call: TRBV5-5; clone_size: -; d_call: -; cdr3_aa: CASSSTVNTEAFF; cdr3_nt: TGTGCCAGCAGCTCCACAGTGAACACTGAAGCTTTCTTT
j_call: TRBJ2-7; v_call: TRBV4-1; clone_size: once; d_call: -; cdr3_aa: CASSQDQATYEQYF; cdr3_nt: TGCGCCAGCAGCCAAGATCAAGCGACCTACGAGCAGTACTTC
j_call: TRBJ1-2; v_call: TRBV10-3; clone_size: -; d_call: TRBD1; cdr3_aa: CAISESSGGTADGYTF; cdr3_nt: TGTGCCATCAGTGAGTCATCAGGGGGCACAGCAGATGGCTACACCTTC
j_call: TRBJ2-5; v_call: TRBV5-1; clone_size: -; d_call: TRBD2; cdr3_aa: CASSLGVAGVGETQYF; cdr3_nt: TGCGCCAGCAGCTTGGGAGTAGCGGGAGTGGGGGAGACCCAGTACTTC
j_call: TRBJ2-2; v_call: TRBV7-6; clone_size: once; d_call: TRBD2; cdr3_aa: CASSLGASGYTGELFF; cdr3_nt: TGTGCCAGCAGCTTAGGGGCTAGCGGTTACACCGGGGAGCTGTTTTTT
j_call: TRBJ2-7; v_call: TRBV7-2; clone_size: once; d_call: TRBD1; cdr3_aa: CASSSGTGGSHEQYF; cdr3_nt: TGTGCCAGCAGCTCCGGGACAGGGGGCTCCCACGAGCAGTACTTC
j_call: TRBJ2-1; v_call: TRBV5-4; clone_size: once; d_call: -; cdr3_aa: CASSFQGGGNEQFF; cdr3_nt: TGTGCCAGCAGCTTCCAGGGAGGAGGCAATGAGCAGTTCTTC
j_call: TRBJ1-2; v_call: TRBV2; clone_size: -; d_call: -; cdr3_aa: CASSAGENYGYTF; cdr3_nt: TGTGCCAGCAGTGCTGGGGAGAACTATGGCTACACCTTC
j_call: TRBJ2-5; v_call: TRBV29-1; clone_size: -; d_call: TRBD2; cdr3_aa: CSVERLRTSGGRETQYF; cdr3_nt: TGCAGCGTTGAAAGACTCCGGACTAGCGGAGGCCGGGAGACCCAGTACTTC